This T cell receptor beta chain emerged from a study of blood T cell repertoires in COVID-19. The repertoire was sequenced with immunoSEQ multiplex PCR; TCRdb's copy has only in-frame clones and lacks some. This sample yields some 270,000 clones, of which 85% to 90% are seen a single time; under 2.5% belongs to the top ten. The V and J ends lost 2 bases and 5 bases, in that order; junction bases with no gene match: 8. Germline CDR1 is SGHAT and CDR2 is FQNNGV. The CDR3 contains 15 residues. The TCR originated in a woman in her sixties or seventies who had recovered from COVID-19. Material: PBMCs or T cells enriched from blood (not recorded which). This sequence joins TRBV11-2 and TRBJ2-5, with 7 bases matching TRBD1. In DNA, the CDR3 is TGTGCCAGCAGCTTAATAGGGGGCGCCGGGGAGACCCAGTACTTC. This sequence encodes CASSLIGGAGETQYF.